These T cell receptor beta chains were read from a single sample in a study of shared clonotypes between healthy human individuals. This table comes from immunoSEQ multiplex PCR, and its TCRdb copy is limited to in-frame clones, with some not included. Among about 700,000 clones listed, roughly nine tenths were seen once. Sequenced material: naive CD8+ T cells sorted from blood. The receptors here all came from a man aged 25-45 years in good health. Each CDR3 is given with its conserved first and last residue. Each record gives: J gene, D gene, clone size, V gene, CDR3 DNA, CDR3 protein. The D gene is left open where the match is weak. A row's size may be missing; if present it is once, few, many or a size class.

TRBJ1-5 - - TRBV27 TGTGCCAGCAGTTTATCGGGGAATCAGCCCCAGCATTTT CASSLSGNQPQHF
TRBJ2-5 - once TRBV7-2 TGTGCCAGCAGCTTTCGGATCGAAGAGACCCAGTACTTC CASSFRIEETQYF
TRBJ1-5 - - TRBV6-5 TGTGCCAGCAGCCCCACCTATGATCAGCCCCAGCATTTT CASSPTYDQPQHF
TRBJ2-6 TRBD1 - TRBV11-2 TGTGCCAGCAGCTTGTCCGGGACAGGGGTTCTCTGGGCCAACGTCCTGACTTTC CASSLSGTGVLWANVLTF
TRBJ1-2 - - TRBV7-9 TGTGCCAGCAGCTTAGGACACAGGGAGGGATATGGCTACACCTTC CASSLGHREGYGYTF
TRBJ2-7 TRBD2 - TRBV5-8 TGTGCCAGCAGCTTGGCCGGGGGGGCTAACTACGAGCAGTACTTC CASSLAGGANYEQYF
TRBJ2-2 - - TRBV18 TGTGCCAGCTCACCTGACGGGGAGCTGTTTTTT CASSPDGELFF
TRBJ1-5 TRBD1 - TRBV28 TGTGCCAGCAGTCACAGGGGGGGGAATCAGCCCCAGCATTTT CASSHRGGNQPQHF
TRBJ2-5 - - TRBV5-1 TGCGCCAGCAGTTGGCATAACGTCACCATTGGGGCAGAAGAGACCCAGTACTTC CASSWHNVTIGAEETQYF
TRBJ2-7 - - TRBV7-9 TGTGCCAGCAGCCAAGACCCTGCCTTTTACGAGCAGTACTTC CASSQDPAFYEQYF
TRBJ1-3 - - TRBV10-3 TGTGCCATCAGTGAGTCCGGGGCGCCTGGAAACACCATATATTTT CAISESGAPGNTIYF
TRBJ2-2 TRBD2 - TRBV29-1 TGCAGCGCGATAATAGCGGGAGTGACCACCGGGGAGCTGTTTTTT CSAIIAGVTTGELFF
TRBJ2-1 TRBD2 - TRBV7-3 TGTGCCAGCAGCTTAACTACTAGCGGAGTGAACAATGAGCAGTTCTTC CASSLTTSGVNNEQFF
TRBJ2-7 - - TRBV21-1 TGTGCCAGCAGCATCGGGACTAGCGGGAGGTGGTTCTACGAGCAGTACTTC CASSIGTSGRWFYEQYF
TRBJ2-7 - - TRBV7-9 TGTGCCAGCAGAGAAGGGGGCGAGCAGTACTTC CASREGGEQYF
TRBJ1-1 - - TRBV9 TGTGCCAGCAGCCCACTTAGGAGTACTGAAGCTTTCTTT CASSPLRSTEAFF
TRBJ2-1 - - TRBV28 TGTGCCAGCAGTTTATCCGGGCCGATGGTTGGAGAGCAGTTCTTC CASSLSGPMVGEQFF
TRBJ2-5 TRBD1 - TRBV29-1 TGCAGCGTAAAACAGGGGCCTGGGAAAGAGACCCAGTACTTC CSVKQGPGKETQYF
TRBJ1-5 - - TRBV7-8 TGTGCCAGCAGCTCTACACTGCCAGGGGGCAATCAGCCCCAGCATTTT CASSSTLPGGNQPQHF
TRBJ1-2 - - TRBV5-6 TGTGCCAGCAGCTTGCAAGGAGGAGCCCAGGGTGGCTATGGCTACACCTTC CASSLQGGAQGGYGYTF
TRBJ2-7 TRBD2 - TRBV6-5 TGTGCCAGCAGTTACTCCCTAGCGGGAGGGTACGAGCAGTACTTC CASSYSLAGGYEQYF
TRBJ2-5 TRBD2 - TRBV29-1 TGCAGCGTTGAAGACCTGGGACTAGCGGGAGCGGAGACCCAGTACTTC CSVEDLGLAGAETQYF
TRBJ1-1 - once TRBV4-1 TGCGCCAGCAGCCAGTACGGGGACATCCAGAACACTGAAGCTTTCTTT CASSQYGDIQNTEAFF
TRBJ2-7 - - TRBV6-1 TGTGCCAGCATTAATATGGGCGGGGACTTCTACGAGCAGTACTTC CASINMGGDFYEQYF
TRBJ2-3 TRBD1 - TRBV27 TGTGCCAGGGGGAATCGACAGGGAAAGGGCACAGATACGCAGTATTTT CARGNRQGKGTDTQYF
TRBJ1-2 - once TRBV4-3 TGCGCCAGCAGCCAAGACACCGTACGTGATGGCTACACCTTC CASSQDTVRDGYTF
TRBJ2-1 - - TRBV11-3 TGTGCCAGCAGCTTAGAGGGCACTTTGCAGTTCTTC CASSLEGTLQFF
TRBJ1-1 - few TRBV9 TGTGCCAGCAGCGTTGGGGGGGAAACTGAAGCTTTCTTT CASSVGGETEAFF
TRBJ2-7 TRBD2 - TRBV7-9 TGTGCCAGCAGCCGCAGCGGGCGGGGGGAGCAGTACTTC CASSRSGRGEQYF
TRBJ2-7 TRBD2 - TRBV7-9 TGTGCCAGCAGCCGCGGGGGAGCCTACGAGCAGTACTTC CASSRGGAYEQYF
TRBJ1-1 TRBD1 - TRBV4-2 TGTGCCAGCAGCCAGGCACAGGGGGGCACTGAAGCTTTCTTT CASSQAQGGTEAFF
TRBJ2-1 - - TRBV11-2 TGTGCCAGCAGCGGGACCAACCAACCCAATGAGCAGTTCTTC CASSGTNQPNEQFF
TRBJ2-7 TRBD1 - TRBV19 TGTGCCAGTAGTACCGGGACAGGGGGCCCCTACGAGCAGTACTTC CASSTGTGGPYEQYF
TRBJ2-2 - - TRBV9 TGTGCCAGCCCCTACGGCGGGGAGCTGTTTTTT CASPYGGELFF
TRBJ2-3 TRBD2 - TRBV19 TGTGCCAGTAGTGAGGGACTAGCGGGAGGGCCGTTCACAGATACGCAGTATTTT CASSEGLAGGPFTDTQYF
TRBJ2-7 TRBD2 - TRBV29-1 TGCAGCGTTGAAGGCCCGGGGACTAGCGGGAGGGCCAGGGACTACGAGCAGTACTTC CSVEGPGTSGRARDYEQYF
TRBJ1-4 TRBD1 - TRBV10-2 TGCGCCAGCAGTGAGTCGTTTGGGACAGGGGATGACGAAAAACTGTTTTTT CASSESFGTGDDEKLFF
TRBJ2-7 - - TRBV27 TGTGCCAGCAGTTTAATGGGGCAGGGAACCTACGAGCAGTACTTC CASSLMGQGTYEQYF
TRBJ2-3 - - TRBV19 TGTGCCAGTAGTATCGGACCCGTCAAAGAGGTTGGGGGCACAGATACGCAGTATTTT CASSIGPVKEVGGTDTQYF
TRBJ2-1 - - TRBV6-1 TGTGCCAGCAGTGAAAGTTACAGGGTGCAGTTCTTC CASSESYRVQFF
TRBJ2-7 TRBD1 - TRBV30 TGTGCCTGGAGGGCCGGGACAGGGGTATACGAGCAGTACTTC CAWRAGTGVYEQYF
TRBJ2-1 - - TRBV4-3 TGCGCCAGCAGCCAGGACTGGACTCCCAGTTACAATGAGCAGTTCTTC CASSQDWTPSYNEQFF
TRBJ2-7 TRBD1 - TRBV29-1 TGCAGCGTTGAAGTCGTGGGACAGCGACACTCCTACGAGCAGTACTTC CSVEVVGQRHSYEQYF
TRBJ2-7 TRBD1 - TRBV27 TGTGCCAGCAGTTTATACGGGACAGGGTATTCCTACGAGCAGTACTTC CASSLYGTGYSYEQYF
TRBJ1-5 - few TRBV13 TGTGCCAGCAGCTTGGGAGGGGGGTTGAGCAATCAGCCCCAGCATTTT CASSLGGGLSNQPQHF
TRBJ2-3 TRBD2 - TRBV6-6 TGTGCCAGCCTCCCCTCTAGCGGGAGTAACCCAGATACGCAGTATTTT CASLPSSGSNPDTQYF
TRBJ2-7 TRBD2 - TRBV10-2 TGCGCCAGCAGCACCGGGACTAGCGGGAGGGCCGGCTACGAGCAGTACTTC CASSTGTSGRAGYEQYF
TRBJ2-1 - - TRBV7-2 TGTGCCAGCAGTCTAACGGGGAATGAGCAGTTCTTC CASSLTGNEQFF
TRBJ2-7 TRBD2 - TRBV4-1 TGCGCCAGCAGCCAAGCTTCTAGCGGGACCGCCTACGAGCAGTACTTC CASSQASSGTAYEQYF
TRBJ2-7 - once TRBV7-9 TGTGCCAGCACCCTACATGGGTACGAGCAGTACTTC CASTLHGYEQYF
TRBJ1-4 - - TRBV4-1 TGCGCCAGCAGCCAAGGCCAGGCGAGAGAAAAACTGTTTTTT CASSQGQAREKLFF
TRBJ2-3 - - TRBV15 TGTGCCACCAGCCCCCCAGACCAGACAGATACGCAGTATTTT CATSPPDQTDTQYF
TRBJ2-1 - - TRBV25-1 TGTGCCAGCAGTGAATACATTAGCGGACACAATGAGCAGTTCTTC CASSEYISGHNEQFF
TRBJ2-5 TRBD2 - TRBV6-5 TGTGCCAGCAGAAAGGGGACTAGCGCCAGTTGGCCCCAGTACTTC CASRKGTSASWPQYF
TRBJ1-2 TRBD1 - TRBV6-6 TGTGCCAGCAGCCTAGGACAGGGGTATTATGGCTACACCTTC CASSLGQGYYGYTF